A single sample is the source of the 17 T cell receptor beta chains below, sequenced in a study of blood T cells in healthy people across ages. It was with a sample-barcoded 5' primer and a J-beta primer mix that a second PCR of about 6 to 12 cycles was run. In TCRdb, the 5' RACE reads were re-called with MiXCR into one record per CDR3 protein. Here the sample spans approximately 2,000,000 distinct CDR3 sequences, around 42% being singletons. The specimen sequenced was blood. Source of these receptors: a human donor in good health.

The V call is TRBV4-3, the J call TRBJ2-5; D is ambiguous. Germline values: CDR1 LGHNA, CDR2 YSLEER. Trimming took off 0 bases at V and 1 base at J, with 12 bases between the two ends. The CDR3 is made up of 16 amino acids. CDR3 bases: TGCGCCAGCAGCCAAGATTTCACCAGCTTCCAAGAGACCCAGTACTTC. Amino acids: CASSQDFTSFQETQYF.

This clonotype was counted a few times. The chain uses TRBV13 and TRBJ2-7; 10 bases are a match to TRBD1. The J call may be in error: the DNA end matches TRBJ2-5 better. The CDR3 totals 15 residues. Germline V gives CDR1 PRHDT, CDR2 FYEKMQ (reference sequence). CDR3 loop: CASLRRDRGVQTQYF. Written as DNA, the CDR3 is TGTGCCAGCCTCCGGCGGGACAGGGGCGTCCAGACCCAGTACTTC.

The rearrangement joins TRBV7-9 to TRBJ1-2, with no clear D. The CDR3 covers 14 residues. In germline, CDR1 is SEHNR, CDR2 FQNEAQ (reference sequence). Trimming stripped 2 bases from V and 7 bases from J, with 14 bases between. The chain's CDR3 is CASSLIVQQSGYTF. CDR3 coding DNA: TGTGCCAGCAGCTTAATCGTCCAACAGAGTGGCTACACCTTC.

Of note for this clonotype: A junction boundary mismatches the germline segment, possibly from a read error. V and J are TRBV7-2 and TRBJ2-1; 8 positions match TRBD1. Germline CDR1 is SGHTA and CDR2 is FQGNSA. The CDR3 is 15 amino acids. The chain's CDR3 is CGSSLRQGSNNEQFF. Written as DNA, the CDR3 is TGTGGCAGCAGCCTTAGACAGGGGAGTAACAATGAGCAGTTCTTC.

This clonotype was detected a few times. This CDR3 reads CASSQDWANGKLFF. Written as DNA, the CDR3 is TGTGCCAGCAGCCAAGATTGGGCCAACGGGAAACTGTTTTTT. The chain couples TRBV3-1 to TRBJ1-4; D unclear. The ends were cut back, 0 bases at V and 11 bases at J, with 13 bases in the middle. CDR1 and CDR2 from the germline V gene are LGHDT and YNNKEL (reference sequence). The CDR3 is 14 amino acids.

This clonotype was seen more than once but under ten times. The chain's CDR3 is CSVRTGSSYNSPLHF. The CDR3 DNA reads TGCAGCGTGCGGACAGGGAGCTCCTATAATTCACCCCTCCACTTT. V is TRBV29-1 and J is TRBJ1-6; TRBD1 matches at 8 bases. The CDR3 length is 15 residues. J gave up 0 bases and V 6 bases, and 4 bases lay outside the gene matches. Germline V gene data show CDR1 as SQVTM and CDR2 as ANQGSEA. Filled out from reference TRBV29-1 and TRBJ1-6, the complete variable domain reads SAVISQKPSRDICQRGTSLTIQCQVDSQVTMMFWYRQQPGQSLTLIATANQGSEATYESGFVIDKFPISRPNLTFSTLTVSNMSPEDSSIYLCSVRTGSSYNSPLHFGNGTRLTVT.

The V call is TRBV7-2, the J call TRBJ1-4; maybe TRBD1 (5 bases). Germline assignment: CDR1 SGHTA and CDR2 FQGNSA. V gave up 5 bases and J gave up 13 bases, with 20 bases separating them. The length of the CDR3 is 14 residues. The CDR3, as DNA: TGTGCCAGCAGCCTAGACTCGGTTTGGGGGAGACTGTTTTTT. Encoded protein: CASSLDSVWGRLFF.

This clonotype was seen a handful of times. J is TRBJ2-7 and V is TRBV20-1; 8 bases agree with TRBD1. Trimming took 6 bases from V and 3 from J; bases not matched to a gene: 7. The CDR3 is 13 amino acids. Germline lookup yields CDR1 DFQATT and CDR2 SNEGSKA (reference sequence). The CDR3 region is CSATRTGNYEQYF. In nucleotides, the CDR3 is TGCAGTGCAACTAGGACAGGGAACTACGAGCAGTACTTC.

The chain has TRBV4-3 and TRBJ1-2, with D tentatively TRBD1 (5 bases). The CDR3 runs to 17 residues. The ends were cut back, 4 bases at V and 4 bases at J, with 22 bases in the middle. CDR1 is LGHNA, CDR2 YSLEER, per germline. The CDR3: CASSPTHRVGAPYGYTF. CDR3 DNA: TGCGCCAGCAGCCCCACGCACCGGGTTGGGGCTCCCTATGGCTACACCTTC.

The genes are TRBV10-3 and TRBJ2-1; 9 bases agree with TRBD2. The germline CDR1 and CDR2 sequences are ENHRY and SYGVKD. J was trimmed by 0 bases and V by 1 base; bases with no gene match: 7. The CDR3 loop spans 18 amino acids. The CDR3, as DNA: TGTGCCATCAGTGAGTTTTGGACTAGCGCCAGCTCCTACAATGAGCAGTTCTTC. It specifies CAISEFWTSASSYNEQFF.

This clonotype has just a few counts. The rearrangement uses TRBV29-1 and TRBJ1-4, with 9 bases identical to TRBD1. This CDR3 has 13 amino acids. Germline trimming cut 3 bases from V and 11 bases from J; bases unmatched to any gene: 7. The germline V gene encodes CDR1 SQVTM and CDR2 ANQGSEA. CDR3 coding DNA: TGCAGCGTTGACCCGGGACAGGGTGGGAAACTGTTTTTT. Encoded protein: CSVDPGQGGKLFF.

This clonotype has just one count. V usage is TRBV11-1 and J usage is TRBJ2-7; D unclear. CDR3 length equals 13 residues. Germline CDR1 is SGHAT and CDR2 is FQDESV (reference sequence). Trimming took 5 bases from V and 7 from J, leaving 15 bases between them. The CDR3 sequence is CASSPNAGLEQYF. CDR3 in DNA: TGTGCCAGCAGCCCCAACGCAGGTCTGGAGCAGTACTTC. The full variable domain, in which reference TRBV11-1 and TRBJ2-7 provide the parts outside the CDR3, is EAEVAQSPRYKITEKSQAVAFWCDPISGHATLYWYRQILGQGPELLVQFQDESVVDDSQLPKDRFSAERLKGVDSTLKIQPAELGDSAMYLCASSPNAGLEQYFGPGTRLTVT.

V usage is TRBV29-1 and J usage is TRBJ1-2; no clear D. Between the trimmed V and J ends, which lost 1 base and 5 bases, there was a span of 17 bases. CDR1 SQVTM and CDR2 ANQGSEA come from the germline V gene. This CDR3 has 15 residues. Here the CDR3 reads CSVEGYGDGLYGYTF. CDR3 DNA: TGCAGCGTTGAAGGTTATGGAGACGGACTTTATGGCTACACCTTC.

In its sample, this clonotype was seen many times. The chain combines TRBV29-1 with TRBJ2-7; tentative D call: TRBD2 (6 bases). Between the trimmed V and J ends, which lost 4 bases and 3 bases, there was a span of 13 bases. Germline V CDR1 and CDR2: SQVTM, ANQGSEA. This CDR3 is 13 amino acids long. The CDR3 nucleotides read TGCAGCGTTGTGGAGGGCTTTGGCTACGAGCAGTACTTC. This sequence encodes CSVVEGFGYEQYF.

This chain connects TRBV6-2 or TRBV6-3 to TRBJ2-6; D possibly matches TRBD1 or TRBD2 (5 bases each). Trimming removed 6 bases at V and 0 bases at J, with 9 bases between. This CDR3 is built from 15 residues. Germline CDR1 and CDR2: MNHEY and SVGEGT. The DNA of the CDR3 is TGTGCCAGCAGCGGGGCTCACTCTGGGGCCAACGTCCTGACTTTC. This sequence encodes CASSGAHSGANVLTF.

This clonotype occurred a few times. The chain combines TRBV7-2 with TRBJ1-2, with D perhaps matching TRBD1 (5 bases). The CDR3 sequence is 14 residues long. V shed 7 bases and J shed 1 base, with 13 bases lying between them. Germline CDR1 and CDR2: SGHTA and FQGNSA. CDR3 loop: CASNNGGNNYGYTF. The CDR3 region has the DNA TGTGCCAGCAACAATGGGGGGAATAACTATGGCTACACCTTC.

This clonotype was observed a single time. The chain is built from TRBV3-1 and TRBJ2-7; no firm D call. Deletions cut 7 bases from V and 2 bases from J, with 9 bases between. Germline V gives CDR1 LGHDT, CDR2 YNNKEL (reference sequence). This CDR3 has 12 amino acids. The CDR3 bases are TGTGCCAGCACCTCCCCGGCCTACGAGCAGTACTTC. Protein: CASTSPAYEQYF.